The 27 T cell receptor beta chains given below trace back to one sample, sequenced in a study of human T cells and chemical hapten exposure. As for time point: pre-sensitization, week 0. As to treatment: therapeutic diphenylcyclopropenone sensitization with weekly scalp DPC. TCRdb reanalysed the RACE reads using MiXCR and keeps one entry per CDR3 protein. This sample has more than 300,000 distinct CDR3 sequences, with 4% to 6% found just once. The specimen was whole blood, collected in connection with sensitization to the hapten diphenylcyclopropenone (DPC). These receptors were obtained from a woman between 45 and 60 years old with alopecia areata. Some clones in this sample may be carry-over from other donors' samples.

This clonotype was counted ten times or more. The chain couples TRBV29-1 to TRBJ2-3; D is unresolved. This CDR3 is 11 amino acids long. The V gene's germline CDR1 is SQVTM and CDR2 ANQGSEA. Trimming took off 4 bases at V and 5 bases at J, with 7 bases between the two ends. As DNA, the CDR3 is TGCAGCGTTGGATTCGAAGATACGCAGTATTTT. Translating it yields CSVGFEDTQYF.

Many counts were recorded for this clonotype. The chain links TRBV12-3 or TRBV12-4 to TRBJ2-7; perhaps TRBD1 as D (6 bases). The CDR3 runs to 15 residues. The V and J ends lost 3 bases and 6 bases respectively, with 18 bases between them. The DNA of the CDR3 is TGTGCCAGCAGTTTGAACCCCGGGACAAATCTCGAGCAGTACTTC. Its translation is CASSLNPGTNLEQYF.

This rearrangement joins TRBV20-1 to TRBJ2-4; 12 bases line up with TRBD1. CDR3 length equals 14 residues. Germline V gene sequence: CDR1 DFQATT, CDR2 SNEGSKA (reference sequence). Unmatched junction bases numbered 7, after V lost 3 bases and J lost 10 bases. The CDR3 reads CSASRGQGAGIQYF. CDR3 bases: TGCAGTGCTAGCAGGGGACAGGGGGCAGGGATTCAGTACTTC.

This clonotype was recorded a few times. This chain links TRBV29-1 with TRBJ2-1; D is perhaps TRBD2 (6 bases). The CDR3 runs to 14 residues. V was cut by 1 base and J by 7 bases, with 14 bases left in between. CDR1 is SQVTM, CDR2 ANQGSEA, per germline. The chain's CDR3 is CSVEGGLKGNEQFF. CDR3 bases: TGCAGCGTTGAAGGGGGACTTAAGGGAAATGAGCAGTTCTTC.

In this sample, this clonotype turned up a few times. The chain employs TRBV27 and TRBJ1-4, with D maybe TRBD1 (6 bases). The CDR3 sequence is 14 residues long. The germline CDR1 and CDR2 sequences are MNHEY and SMNVEV (reference sequence). Trimming removed 3 bases at V and 7 bases at J, with 12 bases between. The CDR3 loop is CASSFGGIGEKLFF. DNA for the CDR3: TGTGCCAGCAGTTTCGGGGGCATAGGTGAAAAACTGTTTTTT. Full variable domain (missing parts from reference TRBV27 and TRBJ1-4): EAQVTQNPRYLITVTGKKLTVTCSQNMNHEYMSWYRQDPGLGLRQIYYSMNVEVTDKGDVPEGYKVSRKEKRNFPLILESPSPNQTSLYFCASSFGGIGEKLFFGSGTQLSVL.

This clonotype showed up many times. The chain links TRBV5-5 to TRBJ1-5, with D possibly matching TRBD1 (5 bases). The CDR3 is 16 amino acids. The germline CDR1 and CDR2 sequences are SGHKS and YYEKEE (reference sequence). V lost 0 bases to trimming and J lost 7 bases, with 17 bases between them. The CDR3 loop reads CASSLVRPEEGQPQHF. CDR3 bases: TGTGCCAGCAGCTTGGTGAGGCCCGAGGAGGGGCAGCCCCAGCATTTT.

This clonotype was seen a handful of times. The CDR3 loop reads CSASIGTGVDEQYF. Here the CDR3 DNA reads TGCAGTGCTAGCATTGGGACAGGGGTCGACGAGCAGTACTTC. The chain recombines TRBV20-1 with TRBJ2-7; TRBD1 matches at 10 bases. Trimming at V came to 3 bases and at J to 5 bases, leaving 7 bases not matched to a gene. In germline, CDR1 is DFQATT, CDR2 SNEGSKA (reference sequence). The CDR3 is made up of 14 amino acids.

The sample holds many counts of this clonotype. The rearrangement uses TRBV20-1 and TRBJ2-3; TRBD2 matches at 7 bases. J gave up 0 bases and V 5 bases, and 8 bases lay outside the gene matches. This CDR3 has 15 amino acids. CDR1 and CDR2 (germline): DFQATT, SNEGSKA (reference sequence). This chain's CDR3 is CSAEGASGSTDTQYF. In nucleotides, the CDR3 is TGCAGTGCTGAGGGAGCTAGCGGTAGCACAGATACGCAGTATTTT.

The J gene is TRBJ1-1, the V gene TRBV12-5; D is undetermined. Between the trimmed V and J ends, which lost 7 bases and 0 bases, there was a span of 9 bases. This CDR3 has 13 residues. The germline V gene has CDR1 LGHNT and CDR2 FRNRAP. The CDR3 reads CASAEPLNTEAFF. The CDR3 DNA follows: TGTGCTAGTGCGGAACCTTTGAACACTGAAGCTTTCTTT.

The chain employs TRBV14 and TRBJ2-7, with D perhaps TRBD1 or TRBD2 (5 bases each). V lost 0 bases to trimming and J lost 2 bases, with 14 bases between them. The germline V gene has CDR1 SGHDN and CDR2 FVKESK. This CDR3 region has 16 residues. CDR3 loop: CASSQDGWGRTYEQYF. Written as DNA, the CDR3 is TGTGCCAGCAGCCAAGACGGCTGGGGACGTACCTACGAGCAGTACTTC.

The rearrangement joins TRBV6-2 or TRBV6-3 to TRBJ2-5, with D tentatively TRBD2 (5 bases). V was shortened by 5 bases and J by 0 bases, with 10 bases between the two germline ends. CDR1 and CDR2 (germline): MNHEY, SVGEGT. The CDR3 is made up of 14 amino acids. CDR3 in amino acids: CASSGPGYQETQYF. The DNA of the CDR3 is TGTGCCAGCAGTGGGCCGGGATACCAAGAGACCCAGTACTTC.

There are a few counts of this clonotype. The CDR3 region has the DNA TGTGCCAGCAGCGTAGTGAGGAGCGGGAGGGCAGATACGCAGTATTTT. Translation: CASSVVRSGRADTQYF. The chain links TRBV9 to TRBJ2-3; 10 bases are a match to TRBD2. The CDR3 sequence is 16 residues long. Germline assignment: CDR1 SGDLS and CDR2 YYNGEE. The J segment lost 4 bases and the V segment lost 0 bases, leaving 5 bases of the junction unmatched.

The chain recombines TRBV12-3 or TRBV12-4 with TRBJ2-7; D gene unclear. The V end lost 6 bases, the J end lost 7 bases, and 19 bases lay between the germline ends. This CDR3 region has 14 residues. CDR3 in DNA: TGTGCCAGCAGCCATGGAGCCCGAGGACCGGAGCAGTACTTC. Translation: CASSHGARGPEQYF.

In its sample, this clonotype was seen a few times. The chain employs TRBV27 and TRBJ1-6; D ambiguous. This CDR3 spans 15 amino acids. CDR1 MNHEY and CDR2 SMNVEV come from the germline V gene (reference sequence). V was trimmed by 5 bases and J by 5 bases, leaving 13 bases between them. This CDR3 is CASSLEADNNSPLHF. The CDR3, as DNA: TGTGCCAGCAGTCTAGAGGCGGATAATAATTCACCCCTCCACTTT.

This clonotype was observed many times. Written as DNA, the CDR3 is TGTGCCAGCAGCTTAGGACCCGAGTGGTACTTC. This encodes CASSLGPEWYF. The chain has TRBV7-9 and TRBJ2-7; D ambiguous. CDR1 and CDR2 (germline): SEHNR, FQNEAQ (reference sequence). The germline V and J ends were trimmed by 1 base and 12 bases, with 10 bases remaining between them. The CDR3 runs 11 residues.

This clonotype was counted many times. The CDR3 region is CASSLSGGSSYEQYF. The CDR3 DNA is TGCGCCAGCAGCTTGAGCGGGGGGAGCTCCTACGAGCAGTACTTC. The V gene is TRBV5-1, the J gene TRBJ2-7; TRBD2 aligns across 9 bases. CDR3 length equals 15 residues. V dropped 1 base and J dropped 0; count of bases not matched to a gene: 2. CDR1 and CDR2 (germline): SGHRS, YFSETQ.

The V and J genes are TRBV19 and TRBJ2-2; the D call may be TRBD1 or TRBD2 (5 bases each). Germline V gene data show CDR1 as LNHDA and CDR2 as SQIVND (reference sequence). The V and J ends lost 7 bases and 4 bases respectively, with 16 bases between them. This CDR3 region has 15 residues. CDR3 amino acids: CASNPTGTFTGELFF. The CDR3 nucleotides read TGTGCCAGTAATCCTACCGGGACCTTCACCGGGGAGCTGTTTTTT.

The chain combines TRBV19 with TRBJ2-3; 9 bases fit TRBD2. The J segment lost 6 bases and the V segment lost 6 bases, leaving 4 bases of the junction unmatched. The CDR3 has 13 residues. In germline, CDR1 is LNHDA, CDR2 SQIVND (reference sequence). Written as DNA, the CDR3 is TGTGCCAGTAGAAGCGGGGGGCCCGATACGCAGTATTTT. Translated: CASRSGGPDTQYF.

This clonotype was picked up many times. V is TRBV12-3 or TRBV12-4 and J is TRBJ1-1; D is uncertain. The CDR3 has 14 amino acids. With 2 bases removed from V and 0 bases from J, the gap between germline ends came to 7 bases. For the CDR3, the DNA is TGTGCCAGCAGTTTAAGACCGCTGAACACTGAAGCTTTCTTT. This codes for CASSLRPLNTEAFF.

The genes are TRBV2 and TRBJ2-1; unclear D gene. Trimming took off 6 bases at V and 6 bases at J, with 9 bases between the two ends. Germline V gene lookup returns CDR1 SNHLY and CDR2 FYNNEI. CDR3 size: 12 residues. The CDR3 sequence is CASREQSNEQFF. The CDR3, as DNA: TGTGCCAGCAGGGAGCAGTCCAATGAGCAGTTCTTC. The complete variable domain, with remaining parts taken from reference TRBV2 and TRBJ2-1, reads EPEVTQTPSHQVTQMGQEVILRCVPISNHLYFYWYRQILGQKVEFLVSFYNNEISEKSEIFDDQFSVERPDGSNFTLKIRSTKLEDSAMYFCASREQSNEQFFGPGTRLTVL.

The gene calls are TRBV6-2 or TRBV6-3 and TRBJ2-7; TRBD1 or TRBD2 may be the D gene (5 bases each). The CDR3 totals 16 residues. Per the germline V gene, CDR1 is MNHEY and CDR2 is SVGEGT. V was trimmed by 2 bases and J by 0 bases, leaving 14 bases between them. CDR3: CASSYGGRGSSYEQYF. In nucleotides, the CDR3 is TGTGCCAGCAGTTACGGGGGACGGGGATCCTCCTACGAGCAGTACTTC.

This clonotype appeared a few times. The genes are TRBV15 and TRBJ2-7; D ambiguous. Germline V gene data show CDR1 as LNHNV and CDR2 as YYDKDF (reference sequence). V was pared by 0 bases and J by 2 bases, with 8 bases between. The CDR3 spans 14 residues. Here the CDR3 reads CATSRDATAYEQYF. DNA for the CDR3: TGTGCCACCAGCAGAGATGCCACAGCCTACGAGCAGTACTTC.

As for this clonotype: This could be a read error, since a much larger clone is one nucleotide away. This chain links TRBV21-1 with TRBJ1-5. TRBV21-1 is listed as a pseudogene. The CDR3 is made up of 15 amino acids. DNA of the CDR3: TGTGCCAGCAGCAAAGAGGCCAGACGCAATCAGCCCCAGCATTTT. This codes for CASSKEARRNQPQHF.

This chain links TRBV6-1 with TRBJ1-4; D unclear. Germline assignment: CDR1 MNHNS and CDR2 SASEGT. CDR3 size: 13 residues. V lost 8 bases, J lost 3 bases, and 10 bases lay in between. DNA of the CDR3: TGTGCCAGCCTAAGGTTGGCTAATGAAAAACTGTTTTTT. The encoded protein is CASLRLANEKLFF.

This clonotype was observed many times. The V and J genes are TRBV7-2 and TRBJ2-3; the D gene is possibly TRBD2 (6 bases). This CDR3 spans 14 amino acids. Germline CDR1 and CDR2: SGHTA and FQGNSA. Trimming took off 6 bases at V and 4 bases at J, with 14 bases between the two ends. This CDR3 is CASSPGRRADTQYF. The DNA for the CDR3 is TGTGCCAGCAGTCCCGGACGGAGGGCAGATACGCAGTATTTT.

V usage is TRBV5-4 and J usage is TRBJ2-1, with unresolved D. The CDR3 has 14 residues. Germline V lookup: CDR1 SGHNT, CDR2 YYREEE (reference sequence). Deletions cut 0 bases from V and 6 bases from J, with 10 bases between. Here the CDR3 DNA reads TGTGCCAGCAGCTTGGACGGATTCCTCAATGAGCAGTTCTTC. It yields the protein CASSLDGFLNEQFF.

This clonotype has a handful of counts. The chain recombines TRBV12-3 or TRBV12-4 with TRBJ2-2; tentatively, D is TRBD1 or TRBD2 (5 bases each). The CDR3 spans 15 residues. Trimming removed 1 base at V and 3 bases at J, with 9 bases between. In DNA, the CDR3 is TGTGCCAGCAGTTTAGGGGGACCCTACACCGGGGAGCTGTTTTTT. Translating it yields CASSLGGPYTGELFF.